This T cell receptor (beta chain) was captured by sequencing in a study of CXCR3-negative and CXCR3-positive naive CD8 T cells. General study findings and limits: Hydrophobicity of TRB CDR3s was greater in CXCR3-positive naive cells than in CXCR3-negative naive cells. Cryopreserved cells partially lost CXCR3 expression, and fresh PBMCs were used in most assays. CXCR3-negative and CXCR3-positive naive cells shared comparable TRBV-TRBJ usage, but memory cells did not.

To note about this clonotype: Its target is not known.

Germline CDR1 SGHDN, CDR2 FVKESK. The length of the CDR3 is 13 residues. CD8+ T cell subsets were each sorted in triplicate, 300,000 to 350,000 cells apiece. The method, 5' RACE with UMI labels, was used to prepare the TRB cDNA libraries. Each CDR3 protein gets one entry in TCRdb, which reprocessed the 5' RACE reads and gives no DNA. The sample has around 130,000 distinct CDR3 sequences. The TCR originated in a human donor in good health. Some clones in this sample may be carry-over from other donors' samples. The sequencing sample was made of naive CXCR3+ CD8+ T cells from blood. The subset: CD45RO-CCR7+CD27+CD95- naive CD8+ T cells expressing CXCR3 (TNR3+). The chain employs TRBV14 and TRBJ1-1; as DNA is missing, the TRBD1 call by TCRdb cannot be tested. The CDR3: CASRVQGSTEAFF.